One T cell receptor (beta chain) is described in this entry. This sample was included in a study of identical twins. TCRdb reprocessed the 5' RACE reads via MiXCR and lists one record per CDR3 protein. Of 650,000 to 750,000 distinct CDR3 sequences in the sample, around 21% were seen once. The CDR3 covers 15 residues. The V gene end was trimmed by 5 bases and the J gene end by 6 bases; junction bases not matched to a gene: 6. CDR1 SGHVS and CDR2 FNYEAQ come from the germline V gene. The sample was also reused in another study, on T cells expressing NK-cell markers. That paper adds: Sorting was restricted to alpha-beta TCR T cells by an anti-gamma-delta TCR antibody in several experiments.

This TCR was sampled from a woman aged 18-35 years in good health. The chain is built from TRBV7-6 and TRBJ2-1, with 11 bases identical to TRBD2. Sequencing was carried out using PBMCs. The CDR3: CASSATSGSINEQFF. The CDR3 nucleotides are TGTGCCAGCAGCGCAACTAGCGGGAGCATCAATGAGCAGTTCTTC.